This T cell receptor (beta chain) was documented in a study of T-cell reconstitution after alpha-beta-depleted transplantation in children. Construction of the TCRbeta library involved unique molecular identifiers. In TCRdb, the PCR reads were re-called with MiXCR into one record per CDR3 protein. The top ten clones hold around 5.8% of a sample with roughly 500,000 distinct CDR3 sequences, around 13% of them seen once. The CDR3 consists of 13 residues. CDR1 and CDR2 (germline): ENHRY, SYGVKD. The ends lost 4 bases at V and 5 bases at J; junction bases unmatched: 3. The receptor comes from a human donor who donated a stem cell graft to a child with combined immunodeficiency. The sample was PBMCs from the stem cell graft donor, taken from the stem cell graft. The chain joins TRBV10-3 to TRBJ2-3; TRBD2 agrees at 7 bases. The chain's CDR3 is CAISGAGVDTQYF. The CDR3 DNA is TGTGCCATCAGTGGGGCGGGGGTAGATACGCAGTATTTT.